A single sample gave rise to the 24 T cell receptor beta chains below, sequenced in a study of T cells after yellow fever vaccination. TCRdb reprocessed the 5' RACE reads with MiXCR, giving one entry per CDR3 protein. The sample has 65,000 to 70,000 distinct CDR3 sequences; 5.9% are singletons. The specimen was CD4+ T cells sorted from PBMCs, collected about 2 weeks after the first yellow fever vaccination. All receptors derive from a man aged 18 to 35 who received the YFV17D yellow fever vaccine.

This clonotype was observed many times. This chain links TRBV11-2 with TRBJ1-6, with unresolved D. Trimming left V 5 bases short and J 12 bases short, with 20 bases between. Germline assignment: CDR1 SGHAT and CDR2 FQNNGV. This CDR3 contains 15 residues. In DNA, the CDR3 is TGTGCCAGCAGCCTACGGACGGCCCGGGTAGAACCCCTCCACTTT. This gives the protein CASSLRTARVEPLHF.

This clonotype was counted at least ten times. This chain connects TRBV29-1 to TRBJ2-5; 10 nucleotides line up with TRBD1. The V gene's germline CDR1 is SQVTM and CDR2 ANQGSEA. CDR3 size: 14 residues. Losses at the gene ends were 4 bases for V and 5 bases for J; bases not matched to a gene: 7. The CDR3 sequence is CSVAGTGVGETQYF. In DNA form, the CDR3 reads TGCAGCGTTGCCGGGACAGGGGTCGGGGAGACCCAGTACTTC.

This clonotype has ten or more counts. The chain couples TRBV7-8 to TRBJ2-3; TRBD2 matches at 9 bases. Losses at the gene ends were 3 bases for V and 6 bases for J; bases not matched to a gene: 4. The germline V gene encodes CDR1 SGHVS and CDR2 FQNEAQ. This CDR3 spans 14 amino acids. The CDR3 region is CASSFSGGKDTQYF. DNA of the CDR3: TGTGCCAGCAGCTTCAGCGGGGGGAAGGATACGCAGTATTTT.

This clonotype was seen at least ten times. The chain combines TRBV15 with TRBJ2-5; possibly TRBD1 for D (6 bases). Germline CDR1 is LNHNV and CDR2 is YYDKDF (reference sequence). The ends were cut back, 1 base at V and 3 bases at J, with 12 bases in the middle. The CDR3 extends over 15 amino acids. The CDR3 protein is CATSRGAAGEETQYF. CDR3 DNA sequence: TGTGCCACCAGCAGAGGGGCCGCAGGGGAAGAGACCCAGTACTTC. Full variable domain (missing parts from reference TRBV15 and TRBJ2-5): DAMVIQNPRYQVTQFGKPVTLSCSQTLNHNVMYWYQQKSSQAPKLLFHYYDKDFNNEADTPDNFQSRRPNTSFCFLDIRSPGLGDTAMYLCATSRGAAGEETQYFGPGTRLLVL.

This clonotype was detected many times. This sequence joins TRBV5-1 and TRBJ1-6; 11 bases are shared with TRBD1. This CDR3 is 15 amino acids long. Germline-derived CDR1 and CDR2 are SGHRS and YFSETQ. J was trimmed by 10 bases and V by 7 bases; bases with no gene match: 10. The CDR3 DNA follows: TGCGCCAGCGCGCCGCGGGACAGGGGGTCGTCACCCCTCCACTTT. Translating it yields CASAPRDRGSSPLHF.

This clonotype was recorded many times. The chain uses TRBV12-3 or TRBV12-4 and TRBJ1-5; 9 bases agree with TRBD1. The length of the CDR3 is 15 residues. V lost 6 bases, J lost 3 bases, and 6 bases stayed unmatched. The CDR3 spells CASSPGQGHNQPQHF. CDR3 bases: TGTGCCAGCAGCCCTGGACAGGGGCACAATCAGCCCCAGCATTTT.

This clonotype was picked up many times. The chain is built from TRBV5-6 and TRBJ2-2; D gene ambiguous. V was shortened by 4 bases and J by 4 bases, with 11 bases between the two germline ends. Germline-derived CDR1 and CDR2 are SGHDT and YYEEEE. This CDR3 region has 14 residues. CDR3 sequence reads: CASSRAIGTGELFF. The DNA of the CDR3 is TGTGCCAGCAGCCGAGCGATCGGCACCGGGGAGCTGTTTTTT.

As for this clonotype: The DNA is omitted, as the CDR3 cannot be located on it reliably, and the CDR3 follows TCRdb's listing. The rearrangement joins TRBV12-2 to TRBJ2-2; TRBD1, the table's D call, lacks a check against the DNA. TRBV12-2 is recorded as a pseudogene. The CDR3 extends over 18 residues, inclusive of both ends. The CDR3 loop is CASRLVVAGGTGTGELFF.

The table lists this clonotype with many counts. The V call is TRBV2, the J call TRBJ2-1, with unresolved D. Between the trimmed V and J ends, which lost 8 bases and 3 bases, there was a span of 5 bases. Per the germline V gene, CDR1 is SNHLY and CDR2 is FYNNEI. The CDR3 loop spans 11 amino acids. The CDR3 protein is CASEVYNEQFF. CDR3 sequence (DNA): TGTGCCAGCGAGGTCTACAATGAGCAGTTCTTC.

This clonotype was recorded at least ten times. This chain's CDR3 is CASSPERTQYF. In DNA, the CDR3 is TGCGCCAGCAGCCCTGAGAGGACCCAGTACTTC. V and J are TRBV5-1 and TRBJ2-5, with no clear D. Germline CDR1 is SGHRS and CDR2 is YFSETQ. V dropped 4 bases and J dropped 7 bases, with 8 bases sitting between them. CDR3 length equals 11 residues.

This clonotype was detected many times. The rearrangement links TRBV7-9 to TRBJ2-1; D not certain. V lost 5 bases, J lost 10 bases, and 21 bases lay in between. The CDR3 has 15 residues. Per germline, CDR1 SEHNR and CDR2 FQNEAQ (reference sequence). The DNA for the CDR3 is TGTGCCAGCAGCCGAAGGCCTGGGGTTGGGGAAGAGCAGTTCTTC. It codes for CASSRRPGVGEEQFF.

Ten or more counts support this clonotype. The rearrangement uses TRBV7-9 and TRBJ2-1; D is possibly TRBD1 (5 bases). Germline values: CDR1 SEHNR, CDR2 FQNEAQ (reference sequence). The CDR3 has 15 amino acids. V shed 1 base and J shed 5 bases, with 12 bases lying between them. CDR3 coding DNA: TGTGCCAGCAGCTTAGGCAGGGTACCCCACAATGAGCAGTTCTTC. Protein product: CASSLGRVPHNEQFF.

In its sample, this clonotype was seen many times. The chain carries TRBV5-1 and TRBJ2-3; D possibly corresponds to TRBD2 (5 bases). V lost 3 bases and J 2 bases, leaving 10 bases between the germline ends. Germline V CDR1 and CDR2: SGHRS, YFSETQ. The CDR3 runs to 14 residues. CDR3 sequence (DNA): TGCGCCAGCAGCTGGACTCCTGTCACAGATACGCAGTATTTT. Residues: CASSWTPVTDTQYF.

Many counts were recorded for this clonotype. The V call is TRBV19, the J call TRBJ2-3; D not certain. V lost 6 bases to trimming and J lost 3 bases, with 10 bases between them. The CDR3 contains 13 residues. Germline lookup yields CDR1 LNHDA and CDR2 SQIVND (reference sequence). Here the CDR3 DNA reads TGTGCCAGTAGAGCGATCTCGACAGATACGCAGTATTTT. Its translation: CASRAISTDTQYF.

This clonotype was detected ten times or more. The chain links TRBV20-1 to TRBJ1-6; TRBD1 matches at 7 bases. J gave up 10 bases and V 3 bases, and 6 bases lay outside the gene matches. Germline V gives CDR1 DFQATT, CDR2 SNEGSKA (reference sequence). This CDR3 spans 13 amino acids. The CDR3 here is CSASRQGVSPLHF. The CDR3 nucleotides are TGCAGTGCTAGTCGTCAGGGGGTATCACCCCTCCACTTT.

The table lists this clonotype with many counts. V and J are TRBV7-6 and TRBJ1-1; 7 positions agree with TRBD1. The CDR3 runs to 13 residues. Losses at the gene ends were 2 bases for V and 6 bases for J; bases not matched to a gene: 3. The germline V gene encodes CDR1 SGHVS and CDR2 FNYEAQ. CDR3 loop: CASSLQQGAEAFF. The CDR3 nucleotides read TGTGCCAGCAGCTTACAGCAGGGGGCTGAAGCTTTCTTT.

This clonotype showed up many times. V is TRBV6-5 and J is TRBJ2-7; no definite D call. The CDR3 has 14 amino acids. V was cut by 0 bases and J by 3 bases, with 9 bases left in between. Germline-derived CDR1 and CDR2 are MNHEY and SVGAGI. CDR3 sequence: CASSYSAKYYEQYF. DNA for the CDR3: TGTGCCAGCAGTTACTCCGCTAAATACTACGAGCAGTACTTC.

This clonotype has a count of ten or more. The V and J genes are TRBV7-2 and TRBJ1-3; perhaps TRBD1 as D (5 bases). The CDR3 is 16 amino acids. V dropped 0 bases and J dropped 0 bases, with 9 bases sitting between them. Germline V gene sequence: CDR1 SGHTA, CDR2 FQGNSA. The CDR3 DNA reads TGTGCCAGCAGCTTAGCGGGCGGGACCTCTGGAAACACCATATATTTT. Protein sequence: CASSLAGGTSGNTIYF. The full variable domain, in which reference TRBV7-2 and TRBJ1-3 provide the parts outside the CDR3, is GAGVSQSPSNKVTEKGKDVELRCDPISGHTALYWYRQSLGQGLEFLIYFQGNSAPDKSGLPSDRFSAERTGGSVSTLTIQRTQQEDSAVYLCASSLAGGTSGNTIYFGEGSWLTVV.

This clonotype was observed at least ten times. The rearrangement uses TRBV7-2 and TRBJ1-3, with D perhaps matching TRBD1 (5 bases). The CDR3 loop spans 16 amino acids. V was pared by 1 base and J by 0 bases, with 10 bases between. Germline V CDR1 and CDR2: SGHTA, FQGNSA. The CDR3 coding sequence is TGTGCCAGCAGCTTAGAGGGGATGAGCTCTGGAAACACCATATATTTT. As protein: CASSLEGMSSGNTIYF.

This clonotype was recorded many times. The J gene is TRBJ2-5, the V gene TRBV14; a possible D gene is TRBD2 (7 bases). The CDR3 extends over 14 amino acids. Per germline, CDR1 SGHDN and CDR2 FVKESK. The V and J ends lost 2 bases and 4 bases respectively, with 11 bases between them. The CDR3 DNA reads as TGTGCCAGCAGCCAACGGGGGGCCGGAGAGACCCAGTACTTC. This translates into CASSQRGAGETQYF.

This clonotype was recorded at least ten times. The rearrangement links TRBV27 to TRBJ1-5; 9 positions agree with TRBD1. The CDR3 has 13 residues. The V segment lost 5 bases and the J segment 7 bases; nucleotides outside the gene matches: 3. CDR1 and CDR2 (germline): MNHEY, SMNVEV (reference sequence). The CDR3 nucleotides are TGTGCCAGCAGTACACAGGGGGCCCAGCCCCAGCATTTT. It codes for CASSTQGAQPQHF.

This clonotype came up many times. CDR3 residues: CASSRLAGGPGFEETQYF. The CDR3 nucleotides are TGTGCCAGCAGCCGTCTAGCGGGGGGGCCAGGGTTCGAAGAGACCCAGTACTTC. This rearrangement joins TRBV7-2 to TRBJ2-5; the match to TRBD2 covers 12 bases. The CDR3 is 18 amino acids. Germline V gene data show CDR1 as SGHTA and CDR2 as FQGNSA. V lost 5 bases to trimming and J lost 3 bases; unmatched junction nucleotides: 13.

This clonotype was seen many times. This chain connects TRBV7-9 to TRBJ1-2, with TRBD1 matching 10 bases. Germline V CDR1 and CDR2: SEHNR, FQNEAQ (reference sequence). The V and J ends lost 3 bases and 6 bases, in that order; junction bases with no gene match: 4. The CDR3 is 14 residues long. CDR3 nucleotides: TGTGCCAGCAGCTTGATGACAGGGGGCGATGGCTACACCTTC. It translates to CASSLMTGGDGYTF. Filled out from reference TRBV7-9 and TRBJ1-2, the complete variable domain reads DTGVSQNPRHKITKRGQNVTFRCDPISEHNRLYWYRQTLGQGPEFLTYFQNEAQLEKSRLLSDRFSAERPKGSFSTLEIQRTEQGDSAMYLCASSLMTGGDGYTFGSGTRLTVV.

The sample holds many counts of this clonotype. This chain links TRBV12-3 or TRBV12-4 with TRBJ1-1; no clear D gene. V was pared by 6 bases and J by 8 bases, with 10 bases between. CDR3 length: 11 amino acids. DNA of the CDR3: TGTGCCAGCAGCACCTACCAAGAAGCTTTCTTT. It translates to CASSTYQEAFF.